Below, 11 T cell receptor beta chains from the same sample are listed, as sequenced in a study of T-cell memory formation after mild COVID-19. TCRdb ran MiXCR on the 5' RACE reads and lists one entry per CDR3 protein. The sample contains roughly 600,000 distinct CDR3 sequences, approximately 19% of which appear only once. Sequenced sample: PBMCs or a T cell subset sorted from them (not recorded which). Every receptor here comes from an adult woman who had mild COVID-19 (a few samples of this study predate the infection). Cell type and time point are not known.

The genes are TRBV7-3 and TRBJ1-1; D gene ambiguous. CDR1 and CDR2 (germline): SGHTA, FQGTGA. This CDR3 has 14 amino acids. V was pared by 5 bases and J by 5 bases, with 15 bases between. In DNA form, the CDR3 reads TGTGCCAGCAGCCCAACTTCGACGGGAACTGAAGCTTTCTTT. Protein product: CASSPTSTGTEAFF.

This clonotype was counted a few times. The gene calls are TRBV2 and TRBJ1-2; 9 nucleotides align to TRBD1. This CDR3 has 15 amino acids. Germline lookup yields CDR1 SNHLY and CDR2 FYNNEI. V lost 7 bases, J lost 0 bases, and 6 bases stayed unmatched. CDR3 amino acids: CASILGQGSNYGYTF. The CDR3 nucleotides are TGTGCCAGCATACTGGGACAGGGCTCTAACTATGGCTACACCTTC.

V usage is TRBV6-5 and J usage is TRBJ2-5, with D uncertain. Trimming stripped 2 bases from V and 4 bases from J, with 8 bases between. The CDR3 length is 13 residues. Germline CDR1 is MNHEY and CDR2 is SVGAGI. The CDR3, as DNA: TGTGCCAGCAGTTACAACCCAGCAGAGACCCAGTACTTC. Protein product: CASSYNPAETQYF.

This clonotype was seen only a few times. This chain uses TRBV5-1 with TRBJ1-1, with 9 bases identical to TRBD1. Trimming at V came to 6 bases and at J to 1 base, leaving 7 bases not matched to a gene. The germline CDR1 and CDR2 sequences are SGHRS and YFSETQ. This CDR3 region has 15 residues. CDR3 sequence (DNA): TGCGCCAGCAACCTACAGGGGGCTAGGAACACTGAAGCTTTCTTT. Its protein is CASNLQGARNTEAFF.

This clonotype was seen more than once but under ten times. The rearrangement links TRBV27 to TRBJ2-6, with D uncertain. The CDR3 has 16 amino acids. V was cut by 2 bases and J by 0 bases, with 8 bases left in between. CDR1 is MNHEY, CDR2 SMNVEV, per germline (reference sequence). The CDR3 sequence: CASSLRLTSGANVLTF. The CDR3 coding sequence is TGTGCCAGCAGTTTAAGGCTGACCTCTGGGGCCAACGTCCTGACTTTC.

A few counts support this clonotype. The chain joins TRBV5-6 to TRBJ2-5; either TRBD1 or TRBD2 may fit D (5 bases each). The CDR3 loop spans 13 amino acids. Trimming shortened V by 2 bases and J by 3 bases, and 8 bases separated the two germline ends. Germline V gene sequence: CDR1 SGHDT, CDR2 YYEEEE. DNA of the CDR3: TGTGCCAGCAGCTTCGGGACCGAAGAGACCCAGTACTTC. Its translation: CASSFGTEETQYF. The full variable domain, its missing parts supplied by reference TRBV5-6 and TRBJ2-5, is DAGVTQSPTHLIKTRGQQVTLRCSPKSGHDTVSWYQQALGQGPQFIFQYYEEEERQRGNFPDRFSGHQFPNYSSELNVNALLLGDSALYLCASSFGTEETQYFGPGTRLLVL.

This clonotype was counted a few times. CDR3 in amino acids: CASSLLPLGQGSYGYTF. CDR3 bases: TGTGCCAGCAGCTTACTTCCACTGGGACAGGGAAGTTATGGCTACACCTTC. The V gene is TRBV7-9, the J gene TRBJ1-2, with 9 bases lining up with TRBD1. CDR1 and CDR2 (germline): SEHNR, FQNEAQ (reference sequence). The V and J ends lost 2 bases and 5 bases, in that order; junction bases with no gene match: 12. This CDR3 has 17 amino acids.

The chain recombines TRBV4-2 with TRBJ2-2; 7 bases fit TRBD2. The length of the CDR3 is 14 residues. Trimming removed 4 bases from V and 6 bases from J; junction bases left unmatched: 5. Germline V lookup: CDR1 LGHNA, CDR2 YNFKEQ. CDR3 nucleotides: TGTGCCAGCAGCCCAGGACGGGGGGCCGGGGAGCTGTTTTTT. This gives the protein CASSPGRGAGELFF.

This clonotype has a handful of counts. V and J are TRBV5-1 and TRBJ2-7; 7 nucleotides align to TRBD1. Germline V CDR1 and CDR2: SGHRS, YFSETQ. V was pared by 4 bases and J by 0 bases, with 7 bases of the junction left unmatched. CDR3 size: 15 residues. The CDR3 region is CASSEGTAISYEQYF. The CDR3 DNA follows: TGCGCCAGCAGCGAAGGGACAGCAATCTCCTACGAGCAGTACTTC.

This clonotype was seen a few times. The chain couples TRBV24-1 to TRBJ2-3, with D perhaps matching TRBD1 (6 bases). The CDR3 loop spans 16 amino acids. Trimming left V 7 bases short and J 2 bases short, with 18 bases between. Germline V gene lookup returns CDR1 KGHDR and CDR2 SFDVKD. Here the CDR3 DNA reads TGTGCCACCAGCCCTGCGGACAGCACCTACACAGATACGCAGTATTTT. Its translation is CATSPADSTYTDTQYF.

This clonotype has a handful of counts. The genes are TRBV5-1 and TRBJ1-2, with a tentative D call TRBD1 (5 bases). Trimming pared 0 bases from V and 4 bases from J, leaving 13 bases between. Per the germline V gene, CDR1 is SGHRS and CDR2 is YFSETQ. The CDR3 has 15 residues. The CDR3 nucleotides are TGCGCCAGCAGCTTGGACGGTGGGGGTTCCTATGGCTACACCTTC. This encodes CASSLDGGGSYGYTF.